Only one count was recorded for the clone carrying this TCR beta chain. What it binds is unknown. The donors were part of the roughly 120-subject validation cohort, which stood apart from the 666-subject first cohort. The source of the sample is a study of cytomegalovirus exposure and HLA in healthy donors. Study overall: It was reported in a later analysis that the same platform had been used for the 120 validation repertoires as for the roughly 650 first-cohort repertoires. The study, taken as a whole, reports: The tendency of first-cohort TCR clusters to co-occur in the 120 validation repertoires was the finding of a later analysis. Associated with cytomegalovirus, according to the listing, were some 150 TCR beta chains.

Some clones are missing from TCRdb's copy, which holds only in-frame ones; the method was immunoSEQ multiplex PCR. The sample lists some 250,000 clones; 90% were seen once. The TCR sequence derives from a woman between 18 and 29 years old in good health and CMV-seronegative. The sample comprised PBMCs.

The CDR3 is CASRDRVNTGELFF. Written as DNA, the CDR3 is TGTGCCAGTAGAGACAGGGTGAACACCGGGGAGCTGTTTTTT. The chain uses TRBV19 and TRBJ2-2, with TRBD1 matching over 7 bases. V was pared by 6 bases and J by 1 base, with 2 bases of the junction left unmatched. Germline V gives CDR1 LNHDA, CDR2 SQIVND (reference sequence). The CDR3 runs 14 residues.